This is a list of T cell receptor beta chains from one sample in a study of T-cell reconstitution after alpha-beta-depleted transplantation in children. TCRdb re-called the PCR reads with MiXCR, one entry per CDR3 protein. Here the sample spans some 840,000 distinct CDR3 sequences, around 15% being singletons. The sequencing here drew on PBMCs, mostly from graft donor cells, taken 360 days after TCRalphabeta/CD19-depleted stem cell transplant. Receptor source: a male patient aged 10-17 years who had a stem cell transplant for acute lymphoblastic leukemia, so the T cells may come from the graft donor. The CDR3 runs from the conserved cysteine through the conserved F or W. A D gene is named only where the DNA matches it firmly. Not all rows give a size; the values are once, few, many and, for expanded clones, a class.

d_call,j_call,clone_size,v_call,cdr3_length,cdr3_nt,cdr3_aa
-,TRBJ2-7,few,TRBV29-1,13,TGCAGCGTTGAAGTTGATCGACGCTACGAGCAGTACTTC,CSVEVDRRYEQYF
TRBD2,TRBJ2-5,-,TRBV20-1,14,TGCAGTGCAACGGGACTAGTCAAGTACGAGACCCAGTACTTC,CSATGLVKYETQYF
-,TRBJ1-1,few,TRBV5-5,15,TGTGCCAGCAGCAGGGACCCGGGACCTAACACTGAAGCTTTCTTT,CASSRDPGPNTEAFF
-,TRBJ1-1,once,TRBV29-1,10,TGCAGCGTTGACCACGGACTCGCTTTCTTT,CSVDHGLAFF
TRBD2,TRBJ2-5,-,TRBV18,18,TGTGCCAGCTCACCCGTTCCGGGACTAGCGCCCTCCCAAGAGACCCAGTACTTC,CASSPVPGLAPSQETQYF
-,TRBJ2-1,once,TRBV7-2,13,TGTGCCAGCAGCTTAGTATGGGGCGATGAGCAGTTCTTC,CASSLVWGDEQFF
-,TRBJ2-2,-,TRBV24-1,14,TGTGCCACCAGTGATTCCTGGGACTTCGGGGAGCTGTTTTTT,CATSDSWDFGELFF
-,TRBJ2-7,-,TRBV5-1,12,TGCGCCAGCCGCGGGACCGACTACGAGCAGTACTTC,CASRGTDYEQYF
-,TRBJ1-5,-,TRBV6-2/TRBV6-3,16,TGTGCCAGCATCGAAGGGGATTATAGCGGCAATCAGCCCCAGCATTTT,CASIEGDYSGNQPQHF
TRBD1,TRBJ1-2,few,TRBV4-2,14,TGTGCCAGCAGCCCTTCCGGGACAGGGGGCGGCTACACCTTC,CASSPSGTGGGYTF
-,TRBJ2-3,-,TRBV5-8,15,TGTGCCAGCAGCGCTCAGACGGGCCCAAGTGATACGCAGTATTTT,CASSAQTGPSDTQYF
-,TRBJ1-3,few,TRBV10-3,13,TGTGCCATCGGCGGGCCCTCTGGAAACACCATATATTTT,CAIGGPSGNTIYF
-,TRBJ1-6,few,TRBV20-1,15,TGCAGTGCTAGCTCAACCCAGGGGTACAATTCACCCCTCCACTTT,CSASSTQGYNSPLHF
-,TRBJ2-3,-,TRBV4-1,17,TGCGCCAGCAGCCAAGATGTTACCCTAGGGGCGTCAGATACGCAGTATTTT,CASSQDVTLGASDTQYF
TRBD1,TRBJ1-2,-,TRBV29-1,15,TGCAGCGTTGAAGATGGGTCGGACAGGGCTGATGGCTACGCCTTC,CSVEDGSDRADGYAF
-,TRBJ2-1,few,TRBV3-1,14,TGTGCCAGCAGCCAGCGTAGCTCCTACAATGAGCAGTTCTTC,CASSQRSSYNEQFF
TRBD2,TRBJ2-3,-,TRBV11-2,18,TGTGCCAGCAGCGTTAGGACTAGCGGGGAACCTAGCACAGATACGCAGTATTTT,CASSVRTSGEPSTDTQYF
-,TRBJ2-1,-,TRBV5-4,20,TGTGCCAGCAGCTTGGCAGCGGAGGAGGGCAAGGCCATCAATTACAATGAGCAGTTCTTC,CASSLAAEEGKAINYNEQFF
-,TRBJ2-1,few,TRBV5-1,15,TGCGCCAGCAGCTTCCCGGCTAGCATGGTCGGTGAGCAGTTCTTC,CASSFPASMVGEQFF
-,TRBJ1-6,-,TRBV4-1,15,TGCGCCAGCAGCCGGTCGCAGCTGAGGGATTCACCCCTCCACTTT,CASSRSQLRDSPLHF
TRBD2,TRBJ2-1,-,TRBV2,19,TGTGCCAGCAGTTTAGCCTGGGGGGGAGACCACCTTTATTACAATGAGCAGTTCTTC,CASSLAWGGDHLYYNEQFF
-,TRBJ2-1,-,TRBV14,16,TGTGCCAGCAGCCCTGGTCTAACTGGGTCCTACAATGAGCAGTTCTTC,CASSPGLTGSYNEQFF
-,TRBJ1-4,-,TRBV25-1,14,TGTGCCAGCAGTAGTGGCCAACTTGGGGAAAAACTGTTTTTT,CASSSGQLGEKLFF
TRBD1,TRBJ2-7,many,TRBV10-2,14,TGCGCCAGCAGCGGACAGGGAATATTCTACGAGCAGTACTTC,CASSGQGIFYEQYF